Presented here are 21 T cell receptor beta chains from one specimen sequenced in a study of cytomegalovirus exposure and HLA in healthy donors. TCRdb keeps only in-frame clones here, not all; method: immunoSEQ multiplex PCR. Found here are over 200,000 clones, approximately 83% of them singletons; the top ten hold around 15%. Sample: PBMCs. These TCRs come from a woman aged 25 to 39 in good health and CMV-seropositive.

This clone was observed a handful of times. The chain uses TRBV18 and TRBJ2-1; possibly TRBD2 for D (5 bases). Trimming removed 6 bases at V and 8 bases at J, with 14 bases between. CDR1 KGHSH and CDR2 LQKENI come from the germline V gene. The length of the CDR3 is 13 residues. DNA for the CDR3: TGTGCCAGCTCTTTCGGGGATGGGGATGAGCAGTTCTTC. Protein product: CASSFGDGDEQFF.

This clone was counted only a few times. The CDR3 spells CAWTPDRGNQPQHF. As DNA, the CDR3 is TGTGCCTGGACTCCGGACAGGGGCAATCAGCCCCAGCATTTT. This chain uses TRBV30 with TRBJ1-5; TRBD1 aligns across 8 bases. Germline CDR1 reads GTSNPN; CDR2 reads SVGIG (reference sequence). The V and J ends lost 4 bases and 2 bases, in that order; junction bases with no gene match: 4. There are 14 residues in the CDR3.

This clone showed up just once. The genes are TRBV5-1 and TRBJ1-3; D not certain. This CDR3 is built from 14 residues. V shed 0 bases and J shed 2 bases, with 6 bases lying between them. In germline, CDR1 is SGHRS, CDR2 YFSETQ. The CDR3 DNA reads TGCGCCAGCAGCTTGGATGTAGCTGGAAACACCATATATTTT. As protein: CASSLDVAGNTIYF.

V gene TRBV11-2 combines with J gene TRBJ2-7; no clear D gene. The germline V gene has CDR1 SGHAT and CDR2 FQNNGV. This CDR3 has 16 residues. V was shortened by 0 bases and J by 2 bases, with 14 bases between the two germline ends. The CDR3 DNA follows: TGTGCCAGCAGCTTAGATAACTTTCAAGTGCCCTACGAGCAGTACTTC. Its protein product is CASSLDNFQVPYEQYF.

This clone was counted a few times. The sample carries other DNA sequences with the same CDR3. The rearrangement joins TRBV7-9 to TRBJ1-1; D remains unclear. The ends were cut back, 3 bases at V and 6 bases at J, with 5 bases in the middle. CDR1 SEHNR and CDR2 FQNEAQ come from the germline V gene (reference sequence). The CDR3 spans 11 residues. Written as DNA, the CDR3 is TGTGCCAGCAGCTTTTCCTCTGAAGCTTTCTTT. Amino acid sequence: CASSFSSEAFF.

The V and J genes are TRBV30 and TRBJ1-1, with D hard to call. V was pared by 4 bases and J by 0 bases, with 15 bases between. This CDR3 has 15 amino acids. Per germline, CDR1 GTSNPN and CDR2 SVGIG (reference sequence). Written as DNA, the CDR3 is TGTGCCTGGAAACTCCCGGGGAGGTTGAACACTGAAGCTTTCTTT. It specifies CAWKLPGRLNTEAFF.

The chain joins TRBV29-1 to TRBJ2-7, with a possible D match to TRBD2 (6 bases). The CDR3 sequence is 12 residues long. V gave up 7 bases and J gave up 2 bases, with 12 bases separating them. Germline V gene lookup returns CDR1 SQVTM and CDR2 ANQGSEA. CDR3 sequence (DNA): TGCAGCGCTACCCTAGCGACCTACGAGCAGTACTTC. This translates into CSATLATYEQYF.

The rearrangement links TRBV4-2 to TRBJ2-7, with D unclear. CDR1 is LGHNA and CDR2 is YNFKEQ in the germline V gene. The CDR3 totals 15 residues. V lost 2 bases to trimming and J lost 4 bases, with 15 bases between them. The CDR3: CASSQTSSPDYEQYF. The CDR3 nucleotides read TGTGCCAGCAGCCAAACGTCGTCTCCCGATTACGAGCAGTACTTC.

The chain links TRBV18 to TRBJ2-7; D perhaps matches TRBD1 (5 bases). The CDR3 is made up of 16 amino acids. Trimming removed 3 bases from V and 0 bases from J, with 15 bases in between. Germline V gene sequence: CDR1 KGHSH, CDR2 LQKENI. The CDR3 nucleotides read TGTGCCAGCTCACCTAGGGGCCAACAAAGCTCCTACGAGCAGTACTTC. It codes for CASSPRGQQSSYEQYF. Complete variable domain (other parts from reference TRBV18 and TRBJ2-7): NAGVMQNPRHLVRRRGQEARLRCSPMKGHSHVYWYRQLPEEGLKFMVYLQKENIIDESGMPKERFSAEFPKEGPSILRIQQVVRGDSAAYFCASSPRGQQSSYEQYFGPGTRLTVT.

V is TRBV4-2 and J is TRBJ1-2, with a weak D call TRBD1 (6 bases). This CDR3 contains 16 residues. Between the trimmed V and J ends, which lost 0 bases and 4 bases, there was a span of 15 bases. Germline V gene sequence: CDR1 LGHNA, CDR2 YNFKEQ. CDR3 sequence: CASSQEEGVLGYGYTF. CDR3 DNA: TGTGCCAGCAGCCAAGAAGAGGGGGTACTAGGCTATGGCTACACCTTC.

The chain carries TRBV29-1 and TRBJ2-1; 7 nucleotides match TRBD2. With 5 bases clipped from V and 7 bases from J, the junction kept 14 bases outside the gene matches. Germline CDR1 reads SQVTM; CDR2 reads ANQGSEA. The CDR3 is made up of 15 amino acids. CDR3 nucleotides: TGCAGCGTTAACTTCGGGGAGGGGCAGGAAAATGAGCAGTTCTTC. It translates to CSVNFGEGQENEQFF.

The rearrangement joins TRBV10-1 to TRBJ2-7, with 8 bases fitting TRBD1. The germline V gene encodes CDR1 WNHNN and CDR2 SYGVQD (reference sequence). There are 16 residues in the CDR3. With 1 base clipped from V and 2 bases from J, the junction kept 7 bases outside the gene matches. The CDR3 here is CASSEFGGQGPYEQYF. The CDR3 DNA reads TGCGCCAGCAGTGAGTTTGGCGGACAGGGCCCCTACGAGCAGTACTTC.

The chain has TRBV29-1 and TRBJ2-7, with TRBD1 matching 12 bases. Trimming took 4 bases from V and 0 from J; bases not matched to a gene: 10. CDR3 length: 17 amino acids. Germline V gene lookup returns CDR1 SQVTM and CDR2 ANQGSEA. In DNA, the CDR3 is TGCAGCGTTGTCGGGGGACAGGGGGCCTCTTCCTCCTACGAGCAGTACTTC. This encodes CSVVGGQGASSSYEQYF.

The V and J genes are TRBV6-5 and TRBJ2-1; 10 bases line up with TRBD1. V lost 6 bases to trimming and J lost 9 bases; unmatched junction nucleotides: 11. The germline V gene encodes CDR1 MNHEY and CDR2 SVGAGI. The CDR3 loop spans 15 amino acids. The CDR3 region has the DNA TGTGCCAGCAGACCCGCGGGACAGGGGATCAGTGAGCAGTTCTTC. This translates into CASRPAGQGISEQFF.

The CDR3 loop is CASSSSRGSNYGYTF. The CDR3 region has the DNA TGTGCCAGCAGTTCCTCTCGGGGATCTAACTATGGCTACACCTTC. This chain uses TRBV27 with TRBJ1-2; D remains ambiguous. V was shortened by 4 bases and J by 0 bases, with 12 bases between the two germline ends. Germline CDR1 MNHEY, CDR2 SMNVEV (reference sequence). CDR3 size: 15 residues.

This rearrangement joins TRBV6-5 to TRBJ1-1; 7 bases line up with TRBD1. This CDR3 contains 14 residues. The ends lost 6 bases at V and 4 bases at J; junction bases unmatched: 8. In germline, CDR1 is MNHEY, CDR2 SVGAGI. The CDR3 DNA reads as TGTGCCAGCAGGCAGGGGGGCTGGCGCACTGAAGCTTTCTTT. Translating it yields CASRQGGWRTEAFF.

The gene calls are TRBV9 and TRBJ2-7; D is uncertain. The CDR3 has 14 amino acids. Looked up from germline, CDR1 is SGDLS and CDR2 is YYNGEE. Between the trimmed V and J ends, which lost 0 bases and 0 bases, there was a span of 7 bases. The CDR3 coding sequence is TGTGCCAGCAGCGTAGGTATGAGCTCCTACGAGCAGTACTTC. It is translated as CASSVGMSSYEQYF.

This clone has a single count. The chain uses TRBV11-3 and TRBJ2-3; D unresolved. V was cut by 1 base and J by 2 bases, with 1 base left in between. This CDR3 is 12 amino acids long. Germline CDR1 and CDR2: SGHNT and YENEEA. CDR3 sequence reads: CASSLATDTQYF. The CDR3 nucleotides read TGTGCCAGCAGCTTAGCCACAGATACGCAGTATTTT.

This clone has only a few counts. This chain connects TRBV4-1 to TRBJ1-1; D gene uncertain. Trimming took 0 bases from V and 4 from J, leaving 6 bases between them. CDR3 length: 13 amino acids. Germline V gene data show CDR1 as MGHRA and CDR2 as YSYEKL. Here the CDR3 DNA reads TGCGCCAGCAGCCAAGATGGGGTCACTGAAGCTTTCTTT. This codes for CASSQDGVTEAFF.

The V and J genes are TRBV5-4 and TRBJ2-7; 11 bases are a match to TRBD2. CDR1 SGHNT and CDR2 YYREEE come from the germline V gene (reference sequence). Unmatched junction bases numbered 2, after V lost 3 bases and J lost 3 bases. The CDR3 totals 14 residues. The CDR3 DNA sequence: TGTGCCAGCAGCTCGGGGACTAGCGGCTACGAGCAGTACTTC. This codes for CASSSGTSGYEQYF.

V and J are TRBV7-8 and TRBJ1-4; D is perhaps TRBD1 (6 bases). Germline values: CDR1 SGHVS, CDR2 FQNEAQ. The V end lost 5 bases, the J end lost 4 bases, and 20 bases lay between the germline ends. CDR3 length: 17 amino acids. The CDR3 sequence is CASSARSPGTLNEKLFF. DNA for the CDR3: TGTGCCAGCAGCGCCAGATCACCCGGGACACTTAATGAAAAACTGTTTTTT.